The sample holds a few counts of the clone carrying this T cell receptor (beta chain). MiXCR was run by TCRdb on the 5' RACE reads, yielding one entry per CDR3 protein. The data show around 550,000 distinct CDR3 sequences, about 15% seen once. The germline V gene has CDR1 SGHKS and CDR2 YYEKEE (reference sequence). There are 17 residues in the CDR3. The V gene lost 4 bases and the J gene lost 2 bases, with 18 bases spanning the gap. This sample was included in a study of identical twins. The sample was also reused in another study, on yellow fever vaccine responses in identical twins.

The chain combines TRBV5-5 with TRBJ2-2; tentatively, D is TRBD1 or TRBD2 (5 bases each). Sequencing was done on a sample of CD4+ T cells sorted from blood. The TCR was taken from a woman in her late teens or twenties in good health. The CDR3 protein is CASSRSSWGINTGELFF. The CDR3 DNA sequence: TGTGCCAGCAGCCGAAGTTCATGGGGGATCAACACCGGGGAGCTGTTTTTT.